This TCR beta chain was captured by sequencing in a study of CXCR3-negative and CXCR3-positive naive CD8 T cells. Study-wide points: Each naive subset displayed comparably high diversity, whereas memory CD8+ cells displayed much lower diversity.

UMI-labeled 5' RACE TRB cDNA libraries were prepared from the cells. TCRdb re-called the 5' RACE reads and shows each CDR3 protein once, DNA omitted. In total, the table holds about 56,000 distinct CDR3 sequences. CDR3 length: 12 amino acids. Germline V gene data show CDR1 as DFQATT and CDR2 as SNEGSKA (reference sequence). As for this clonotype: As yet, its antigen is unknown.

This receptor was taken from a human donor in good health. Some clones in this sample may be carry-over from other donors' samples. V is TRBV20-1 and J is TRBJ2-7. The sample consisted of memory CD8+ T cells from blood. CDR3 loop: CSARDITYEQYF.